This TCR beta chain was retrieved from a study of cytotoxic CD8 clonotypes in ibrutinib-treated CLL. A remark on this clone: Its antigen is currently unknown.

The V end was cut by 0 bases, the J end by 8 bases, with 9 bases between. CDR1 is SGDLS and CDR2 is YYNGEE in the germline V gene. The CDR3 has 14 residues. Data came from immunoSEQ multiplex PCR; TCRdb stores just in-frame clones and leaves some out. The sample contains 250,000 to 350,000 clones, approximately 76% of which appear only once. Study findings and constraints: Pretreatment clonality was elevated relative to age-matched healthy donors and paralleled circulating CD8+ T-cell counts. Public clonotypes occurred uncommonly; on treatment, they contracted or remained stable.

This specimen consisted of PBMCs, obtained at disease progression, from a patient treated with ibrutinib. The clonotype originates from a human donor with chronic lymphocytic leukemia. This rearrangement joins TRBV9 to TRBJ1-6; D ambiguous. CDR3 sequence: CASSVDPFYSPLHF. As DNA, the CDR3 is TGTGCCAGCAGCGTAGACCCATTCTATTCACCCCTCCACTTT.